This T cell receptor beta chain came from a study of cytomegalovirus exposure and HLA in healthy donors. V dropped 6 bases and J dropped 3; count of bases not matched to a gene: 5. CDR1 and CDR2 (germline): LNHDA, SQIVND (reference sequence). The CDR3 totals 15 residues. The PCR had 60 Vbeta and 13 Jbeta primers. Assay: immunoSEQ multiplex PCR; the TCRdb copy retains only in-frame clones and omits some. The profile covers under 65,000 clones, with just under 85% appearing a single time and about 3.1% taken by the ten largest. The clonotype was recovered from a man aged 50 or older in good health and CMV-seronegative. The sequencing input was PBMCs. This sequence joins TRBV19 and TRBJ2-1, with 10 nucleotides matching TRBD2. In nucleotides, the CDR3 is TGTGCCAGTAGAGAGGCTAGCGGGGGCTACAATGAGCAGTTCTTC. It encodes CASREASGGYNEQFF.